This T cell receptor beta chain emerged from a study of cytomegalovirus exposure and HLA in healthy donors. This clone was seen ten or more times. Antigen specificity is unknown. Study observations and caveats: Usually a TCR sequence was rare, but some public TCRs were found in many donors. Available immune exposure information was restricted to CMV serostatus only.

The PCR was carried out with 60 Vbeta primers and 13 Jbeta primers. As processed by the authors: It was a later analysis that counted 79 million or so unique TCR beta chains, of which some 12 million were shared. Measured with immunoSEQ multiplex PCR; TCRdb has only the in-frame clones, and not every one. V and J calls and clone size come straight from that table; D and trimming were deduced from the DNA. The table shows over 90,000 clones, with roughly three fifths occurring only once. The material sequenced was PBMCs. The source of this sequence is a man aged 60 to 75 in good health and CMV-seronegative.

This CDR3 reads CASRGGLAGLGSQYF. The CDR3 DNA reads TGCGCCAGCAGAGGTGGCCTAGCGGGCTTGGGGTCGCAGTATTTT. This rearrangement joins TRBV5-1 to TRBJ2-3, with 8 bases identical to TRBD2. The germline gives CDR1 SGHRS, CDR2 YFSETQ. This CDR3 spans 15 amino acids. Germline trimming cut 5 bases from V and 10 bases from J; bases unmatched to any gene: 15.